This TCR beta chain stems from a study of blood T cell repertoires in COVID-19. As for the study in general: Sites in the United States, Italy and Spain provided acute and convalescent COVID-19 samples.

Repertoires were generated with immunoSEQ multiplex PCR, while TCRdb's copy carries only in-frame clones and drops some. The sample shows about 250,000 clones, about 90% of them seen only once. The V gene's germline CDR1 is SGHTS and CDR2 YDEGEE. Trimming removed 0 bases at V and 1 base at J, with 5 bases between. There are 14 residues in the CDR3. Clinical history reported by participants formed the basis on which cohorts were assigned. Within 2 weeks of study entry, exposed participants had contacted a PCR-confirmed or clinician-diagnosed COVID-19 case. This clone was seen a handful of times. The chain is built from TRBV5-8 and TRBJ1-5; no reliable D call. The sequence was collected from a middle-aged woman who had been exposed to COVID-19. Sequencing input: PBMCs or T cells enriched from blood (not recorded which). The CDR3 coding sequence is TGTGCCAGCAGCTTGGAGAGGAGCAATCAGCCCCAGCATTTT. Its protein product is CASSLERSNQPQHF.